This TCR beta chain was documented in a study of T cell repertoires in cytomegalovirus infection. For the study at large: It can be stated that public TCR beta signatures indicated CMV infection as well as a matching HLA type.

This clonotype was recorded a few times. TCRdb processed the reads anew with MiXCR; each CDR3 protein has one entry. The profile covers some 680,000 distinct CDR3 sequences, with approximately 40% appearing a single time and 2.5% to 3.5% taken by the ten largest. Germline CDR1 is SGHDT and CDR2 is YYEEEE. Germline trimming cut 2 bases from V and 4 bases from J; bases unmatched to any gene: 10. The CDR3 length is 16 residues. The V gene is TRBV5-6, the J gene TRBJ1-2, with 8 bases fitting TRBD1. The receptor's source is a human donor in good health (CMV status not recorded). Some clones in this sample may be carry-over from other donors' samples. The sequencing input was PBMCs. CDR3 sequence (DNA): TGTGCCAGCAGCTTTATGGACAGGGACTCTTCCTATGGCTACACCTTC. Its translation: CASSFMDRDSSYGYTF.